This is a list of T cell receptor beta chains from one sample in a study of T cell responses to AZD1222 COVID-19 vaccine. Measured with immunoSEQ multiplex PCR; TCRdb has only the in-frame clones, and not every one. The repertoire holds 150,000 to 200,000 clones, roughly 91% seen once, with less than 6.5% in the top ten. The input for sequencing was peripheral blood, taken 28 days after the second AZD1222 dose. The receptors shown here come from an adult who received the AZD1222 COVID-19 vaccine. CDR3s include the opening cysteine and the closing phenylalanine or tryptophan. Fields, in order: D gene, J gene, V gene, clone size, CDR3 protein, CDR3 DNA. The D gene is left open where the match is weak. Not every row has a clone size; where given, it reads once, few, many or a size class.

d_gene: NA
j_gene: TRBJ1-4
v_gene: TRBV18
abundance: NA
CDR3aa: CASSPGLGEKLFF
CDR3nt: TGTGCCAGCTCACCAGGATTGGGTGAAAAACTGTTTTTT

d_gene: NA
j_gene: TRBJ2-3
v_gene: TRBV7-3
abundance: NA
CDR3aa: CASSSINGADTQYF
CDR3nt: TGTGCCAGCAGCTCTATCAATGGGGCAGATACGCAGTATTTT

d_gene: TRBD2
j_gene: TRBJ2-1
v_gene: TRBV29-1
abundance: NA
CDR3aa: CSVTTSGNYNEQFF
CDR3nt: TGCAGCGTGACGACTAGCGGGAACTACAATGAGCAGTTCTTC

d_gene: NA
j_gene: TRBJ2-2
v_gene: TRBV4-2
abundance: NA
CDR3aa: CASSQAAGQNTGELFF
CDR3nt: TGTGCCAGCAGCCAAGCCGCCGGGCAAAACACCGGGGAGCTGTTTTTT

d_gene: NA
j_gene: TRBJ1-6
v_gene: TRBV28
abundance: NA
CDR3aa: CASSSHMYNSPLHF
CDR3nt: TGTGCCAGCAGTTCCCATATGTATAATTCACCCCTCCACTTT

d_gene: NA
j_gene: TRBJ1-2
v_gene: TRBV20-1
abundance: NA
CDR3aa: CSASGETNYGYTF
CDR3nt: TGCAGTGCTAGTGGAGAAACTAACTATGGCTACACCTTC

d_gene: NA
j_gene: TRBJ2-2
v_gene: TRBV4-1
abundance: NA
CDR3aa: CASSQDLGASIGELFF
CDR3nt: TGCGCCAGCAGCCAAGATCTGGGGGCTTCGATCGGGGAGCTGTTTTTT

d_gene: NA
j_gene: TRBJ1-4
v_gene: TRBV18
abundance: NA
CDR3aa: CASSHRENEKLFF
CDR3nt: TGTGCCAGCTCTCACAGGGAAAATGAAAAACTGTTTTTT

d_gene: NA
j_gene: TRBJ1-6
v_gene: TRBV10-2
abundance: NA
CDR3aa: CASSDQSAGSSYNSPLHF
CDR3nt: TGCGCCAGCAGTGATCAATCAGCAGGGAGCTCCTATAATTCACCCCTCCACTTT

d_gene: NA
j_gene: TRBJ2-7
v_gene: TRBV6-2/TRBV6-3
abundance: NA
CDR3aa: CASSYTTWQGSYEQYF
CDR3nt: TGTGCCAGCAGTTACACGACATGGCAGGGCTCCTACGAGCAGTACTTC

d_gene: TRBD1
j_gene: TRBJ2-3
v_gene: TRBV28
abundance: NA
CDR3aa: CASSSHTDRGGTDTQYF
CDR3nt: TGTGCCAGCAGTTCCCACACCGACAGGGGGGGCACAGATACGCAGTATTTT

d_gene: NA
j_gene: TRBJ1-1
v_gene: TRBV7-2
abundance: NA
CDR3aa: CASSLFEGGTEAFF
CDR3nt: TGTGCCAGCAGCTTATTCGAAGGTGGCACTGAAGCTTTCTTT

d_gene: NA
j_gene: TRBJ1-2
v_gene: TRBV3-1/TRBV3-2
abundance: once
CDR3aa: CASSRLDNNYGYTF
CDR3nt: TGTGCCAGCAGCCGACTAGACAATAACTATGGCTACACCTTC

d_gene: NA
j_gene: TRBJ2-6
v_gene: TRBV5-4
abundance: once
CDR3aa: CASSERTAFSGANVLTF
CDR3nt: TGTGCCAGCAGCGAAAGGACTGCCTTTAGTGGGGCCAACGTCCTGACTTTC

d_gene: TRBD1
j_gene: TRBJ1-1
v_gene: TRBV7-3
abundance: NA
CDR3aa: CASSSTGGAEAFF
CDR3nt: TGTGCCAGCAGCTCGACAGGGGGAGCTGAAGCTTTCTTT

d_gene: TRBD1
j_gene: TRBJ2-7
v_gene: TRBV29-1
abundance: NA
CDR3aa: CSANRPGQGFYEQYF
CDR3nt: TGCAGCGCCAACCGACCCGGACAGGGTTTCTACGAGCAGTACTTC

d_gene: TRBD2
j_gene: TRBJ2-1
v_gene: TRBV3-1/TRBV3-2
abundance: once
CDR3aa: CASSPSGGARNEQFF
CDR3nt: TGTGCCAGCAGCCCGAGCGGGGGGGCTAGGAATGAGCAGTTCTTC

d_gene: NA
j_gene: TRBJ1-3
v_gene: TRBV7-9
abundance: NA
CDR3aa: CASSSDPGPSGNTIYF
CDR3nt: TGTGCCAGCAGCTCAGACCCAGGGCCCTCTGGAAACACCATATATTTT

d_gene: NA
j_gene: TRBJ1-2
v_gene: TRBV27
abundance: once
CDR3aa: CASSYRDTHGYTF
CDR3nt: TGTGCCAGCAGCTACCGGGACACCCATGGCTACACCTTC

d_gene: TRBD1
j_gene: TRBJ1-5
v_gene: TRBV3-1/TRBV3-2
abundance: NA
CDR3aa: CASSPSWDRNQPQHF
CDR3nt: TGTGCCAGCAGCCCGTCATGGGACAGAAATCAGCCCCAGCATTTT

d_gene: TRBD2
j_gene: TRBJ2-7
v_gene: TRBV6-2/TRBV6-3
abundance: few
CDR3aa: CASSGNKKAGVNEQYF
CDR3nt: TGTGCCAGCAGTGGCAACAAGAAAGCGGGAGTAAACGAGCAGTACTTC

d_gene: NA
j_gene: TRBJ2-7
v_gene: TRBV6-6
abundance: NA
CDR3aa: CASSYSEARGYEQYF
CDR3nt: TGTGCCAGCAGTTACTCTGAGGCCCGAGGGTACGAGCAGTACTTC

d_gene: NA
j_gene: TRBJ1-6
v_gene: TRBV5-1
abundance: NA
CDR3aa: CASSSGGGYSPLHF
CDR3nt: TGCGCCAGCAGCTCGGGTGGGGGGTATTCACCCCTCCACTTT

d_gene: NA
j_gene: TRBJ1-6
v_gene: TRBV6-5
abundance: NA
CDR3aa: CASKPSGRRYSPLHF
CDR3nt: TGTGCCAGCAAACCTTCAGGGAGACGCTATTCACCCCTCCACTTT

d_gene: NA
j_gene: TRBJ1-1
v_gene: TRBV28
abundance: NA
CDR3aa: CASSYARNTEAFF
CDR3nt: TGTGCCAGCAGTTACGCCAGGAACACTGAAGCTTTCTTT

d_gene: NA
j_gene: TRBJ1-2
v_gene: TRBV6-1
abundance: NA
CDR3aa: CASSEGPLPNIGYTF
CDR3nt: TGTGCCAGCAGTGAGGGGCCTTTGCCCAATATTGGCTACACCTTC